The next 31 T cell receptor beta chains were all read from a single sample in a study of blood T cell repertoires in COVID-19 (TCRdb year 2020). Library construction relied on the immunoSEQ multiplex PCR assay. TCRdb mirrors the immuneACCESS table, restricted to in-frame sequences. Some clones are absent from its copies; in checked studies, under half trace to an unresolved V gene, and the reason for the others is unknown. The sample includes about 220,000 clones, with 75% to 90% observed a single time. The ten largest clonotypes hold under 4% of the sample. Specimen: PBMCs or T cells enriched from blood (not recorded which). The receptors originated from a woman under 30 in a cohort exposed to, infected with or recovered from COVID-19 (not recorded which).

The chain recombines TRBV11-3 with TRBJ1-5; 7 positions agree with TRBD1. V lost 1 base and J lost 4; bases outside the gene matches: 10. This CDR3 is built from 17 residues. Looked up from germline, CDR1 is SGHNT and CDR2 is YENEEA. CDR3 coding DNA: TGTGCCAGCAGCTTAGGCCCCCTGGGACAGCAGAATCAGCCCCAGCATTTT. Translating it yields CASSLGPLGQQNQPQHF.

This chain uses TRBV30 with TRBJ1-6; 8 bases align to TRBD1. The CDR3 spans 13 residues. From germline, CDR1 is GTSNPN and CDR2 SVGIG (reference sequence). Losses at the gene ends were 6 bases for V and 7 bases for J; bases not matched to a gene: 5. The CDR3 here is CACPTGANSPLHF. CDR3 coding DNA: TGTGCCTGCCCGACAGGGGCGAATTCACCCCTCCACTTT.

The chain uses TRBV7-2 and TRBJ2-1; 8 bases line up with TRBD2. The CDR3 is 15 amino acids. The V gene end was trimmed by 1 base and the J gene end by 5 bases; junction bases not matched to a gene: 4. Germline-derived CDR1 and CDR2 are SGHTA and FQGNSA. Here the CDR3 DNA reads TGTGCCAGCAGCTTAGGAATTAGCGGGAACAATGAGCAGTTCTTC. Encoded protein: CASSLGISGNNEQFF.

This chain joins TRBV30 and TRBJ1-6; TRBD1 is a possible D gene (5 bases). This CDR3 region has 15 residues. Per germline, CDR1 GTSNPN and CDR2 SVGIG (reference sequence). Trimming cost V 2 bases and J 7 bases, with 15 bases left between them. In DNA form, the CDR3 reads TGTGCCTGGAGTTCATCCGGGACTATAAATTCACCCCTCCACTTT. Amino acids: CAWSSSGTINSPLHF.

This chain joins TRBV7-9 and TRBJ2-4; no clear D. This CDR3 is built from 11 residues. The V end lost 1 base, the J end lost 8 bases, and 3 bases lay between the germline ends. The germline gives CDR1 SEHNR, CDR2 FQNEAQ (reference sequence). The CDR3 nucleotides read TGTGCCAGCAGCTTAGGAGACATTCAGTACTTC. It codes for CASSLGDIQYF.

This rearrangement joins TRBV9 to TRBJ2-3; no clear D gene. Germline V gives CDR1 SGDLS, CDR2 YYNGEE. The germline V and J ends were trimmed by 3 bases and 1 base, with 15 bases remaining between them. The CDR3 contains 16 residues. The CDR3 reads CASSAPRNSGTDTQYF. The CDR3 nucleotides read TGTGCCAGCAGCGCCCCCAGGAATTCGGGCACAGATACGCAGTATTTT.

The chain carries TRBV28 and TRBJ1-2, with D tentatively TRBD1 (5 bases). Trimming pared 4 bases from V and 2 bases from J, leaving 11 bases between. Germline V gene lookup returns CDR1 MDHEN and CDR2 SYDVKM. This CDR3 spans 14 amino acids. This CDR3 reads CASSYPTGNYGYTF. As DNA, the CDR3 is TGTGCCAGCAGTTACCCTACAGGAAACTATGGCTACACCTTC.

This clone has a handful of counts. The chain has TRBV5-1 and TRBJ1-1, with TRBD1 as a possible D gene (5 bases). The V end lost 1 base, the J end lost 7 bases, and 20 bases lay between the germline ends. Germline V gene sequence: CDR1 SGHRS, CDR2 YFSETQ. The CDR3 is 16 amino acids. CDR3 amino acids: CASSLTPLLGRVEAFF. CDR3 DNA: TGCGCCAGCAGCTTGACCCCATTGCTGGGGCGCGTTGAAGCTTTCTTT.

This clone showed up just once. The chain is built from TRBV28 and TRBJ1-2, with 7 bases aligning to TRBD1. From germline, CDR1 is MDHEN and CDR2 SYDVKM. The V and J ends lost 6 bases and 10 bases, in that order; junction bases with no gene match: 14. CDR3 length: 14 residues. CDR3 bases: TGTGCCAGCAGGTCCTCCGGGACAGACACCACCTACACCTTC. It is translated as CASRSSGTDTTYTF.

This clone was observed a handful of times. The V gene is TRBV4-1, the J gene TRBJ2-5; perhaps TRBD2 as D (6 bases). The germline V and J ends were trimmed by 8 bases and 1 base, with 17 bases remaining between them. The CDR3 has 15 amino acids. Germline CDR1 reads MGHRA; CDR2 reads YSYEKL. The CDR3 DNA reads as TGCGCCAGCGTTCCGGGGGTGAGAAGCCAAGAGACCCAGTACTTC. Its protein is CASVPGVRSQETQYF.

The gene calls are TRBV15 and TRBJ2-7; maybe TRBD1 (6 bases). The germline V gene has CDR1 LNHNV and CDR2 YYDKDF (reference sequence). The CDR3 is 14 residues long. V was pared by 2 bases and J by 2 bases, with 10 bases between. The CDR3 nucleotides are TGTGCCACCAGCAGAACAAGGGACACCTACGAGCAGTACTTC. Amino acids: CATSRTRDTYEQYF.

This chain uses TRBV7-8 with TRBJ1-2; 7 nucleotides line up with TRBD1. CDR1 and CDR2 (germline): SGHVS, FQNEAQ. This CDR3 has 14 residues. The trim removed 5 bases at V and 0 bases at J, leaving 3 bases unmatched. For the CDR3, the DNA is TGTGCCAGCAGCCCGGGACAGACTAACTATGGCTACACCTTC. Residues: CASSPGQTNYGYTF.

This chain joins TRBV15 and TRBJ1-1, with 9 bases lining up with TRBD1. With V trimmed by 0 bases and J by 5 bases, 4 bases remained unmatched. CDR1 and CDR2 (germline): LNHNV, YYDKDF (reference sequence). CDR3 size: 15 residues. The CDR3 loop is CATSRENRGQTEAFF. As DNA, the CDR3 is TGTGCCACCAGCAGAGAGAACAGGGGGCAAACTGAAGCTTTCTTT.

The V call is TRBV6-2 or TRBV6-3, the J call TRBJ2-5; D might be TRBD1 (5 bases). This CDR3 is built from 12 residues. Germline values: CDR1 MNHEY, CDR2 SVGEGT. V dropped 8 bases and J dropped 5 bases, with 12 bases sitting between them. In nucleotides, the CDR3 is TGTGCCAGCGGCCTGCCAGGGGAGACCCAGTACTTC. Translated, it gives CASGLPGETQYF.

V usage is TRBV6-5 and J usage is TRBJ1-2; maybe TRBD1 (5 bases). Germline-derived CDR1 and CDR2 are MNHEY and SVGAGI. Trimming shortened V by 5 bases and J by 2 bases, and 9 bases separated the two germline ends. This CDR3 comprises 13 residues. Here the CDR3 DNA reads TGTGCCAGCAGTCTCCCAGGGAACTATGGCTACACCTTC. Protein product: CASSLPGNYGYTF.

The rearrangement uses TRBV7-9 and TRBJ2-3, with 8 bases aligning to TRBD2. This CDR3 has 15 amino acids. The J segment lost 6 bases and the V segment lost 3 bases, leaving 8 bases of the junction unmatched. The germline gives CDR1 SEHNR, CDR2 FQNEAQ (reference sequence). In DNA form, the CDR3 reads TGTGCCAGCAGCTTTGCGGGGGGCGACGGGGATACGCAGTATTTT. Translation gives CASSFAGGDGDTQYF. The full variable domain, in which reference TRBV7-9 and TRBJ2-3 provide the parts outside the CDR3, is DTGVSQNPRHKITKRGQNVTFRCDPISEHNRLYWYRQTLGQGPEFLTYFQNEAQLEKSRLLSDRFSAERPKGSFSTLEIQRTEQGDSAMYLCASSFAGGDGDTQYFGPGTRLTVL.

The V gene is TRBV5-6, the J gene TRBJ1-6; D not certain. Germline V gene data show CDR1 as SGHDT and CDR2 as YYEEEE. Trimming stripped 0 bases from V and 0 bases from J, with 4 bases between. The CDR3 runs to 15 residues. The CDR3 nucleotides are TGTGCCAGCAGCTTGGAGAGCTCCTATAATTCACCCCTCCACTTT. Its protein product is CASSLESSYNSPLHF.

The chain recombines TRBV14 with TRBJ1-1; TRBD1 might be the D (6 bases). Trimming removed 4 bases from V and 2 bases from J, with 17 bases in between. Germline assignment: CDR1 SGHDN and CDR2 FVKESK. This CDR3 contains 16 residues. In nucleotides, the CDR3 is TGTGCCAGCAGCCGCAGGACAGCAGTACTAAACACTGAAGCTTTCTTT. Translated, it gives CASSRRTAVLNTEAFF.

The chain carries TRBV6-1 and TRBJ1-6; 10 bases line up with TRBD1. Germline CDR1 is MNHNS and CDR2 is SASEGT. The ends lost 2 bases at V and 3 bases at J; junction bases unmatched: 7. The CDR3 length is 18 residues. The CDR3 sequence is CASSELLTGGFYNSPLHF. Written as DNA, the CDR3 is TGTGCCAGCAGTGAACTCCTGACAGGGGGCTTCTATAATTCACCCCTCCACTTT.

The V call is TRBV6-1, the J call TRBJ2-5, with 7 bases fitting TRBD1. The CDR3 is 14 residues long. Germline CDR1 reads MNHNS; CDR2 reads SASEGT. V shed 3 bases, J shed 1 base, and the junction held 2 bases outside the gene matches. The CDR3 bases are TGTGCCAGCAGTGAGTCAGGGGGCCAAGAGACCCAGTACTTC. Encoded protein: CASSESGGQETQYF.

The chain carries TRBV7-9 and TRBJ2-1; 7 positions match TRBD1. CDR3 length: 15 amino acids. Looked up from germline, CDR1 is SEHNR and CDR2 is FQNEAQ (reference sequence). After removal of 5 bases from V and 3 bases from J, the junction contained 7 bases not matched to a gene. The DNA for the CDR3 is TGTGCCAGCAGCCCAAGGACAGGTGGCTACAATGAGCAGTTCTTC. Protein: CASSPRTGGYNEQFF.

This clone was found once. Other DNA sequences from this sample encode an identical CDR3 as well. This rearrangement joins TRBV5-6 to TRBJ2-3; 11 bases align to TRBD1. V shed 4 bases and J 3 bases; nucleotides not matched to a gene: 4. The CDR3 extends over 15 amino acids. Germline CDR1 SGHDT, CDR2 YYEEEE. In DNA, the CDR3 is TGTGCCAGCAGCGGACAGGGGGCGGGGACAGATACGCAGTATTTT. It yields the protein CASSGQGAGTDTQYF.

The J gene is TRBJ2-3, the V gene TRBV7-2; TRBD2 aligns across 11 bases. Germline V gives CDR1 SGHTA, CDR2 FQGNSA. The V gene end was trimmed by 4 bases and the J gene end by 4 bases; junction bases not matched to a gene: 1. This CDR3 has 14 residues. The CDR3 DNA sequence: TGTGCCAGCAGCTGGGGACTAGCGGCAGATACGCAGTATTTT. Protein sequence: CASSWGLAADTQYF. Combining the CDR3 with reference TRBV7-2 and TRBJ2-3 gives the whole variable domain GAGVSQSPSNKVTEKGKDVELRCDPISGHTALYWYRQSLGQGLEFLIYFQGNSAPDKSGLPSDRFSAERTGGSVSTLTIQRTQQEDSAVYLCASSWGLAADTQYFGPGTRLTVL.

The chain employs TRBV7-8 and TRBJ1-6; 7 bases are a match to TRBD1. Trimming at V came to 5 bases and at J to 5 bases, leaving 3 bases not matched to a gene. CDR1 is SGHVS and CDR2 is FQNEAQ in the germline V gene. The CDR3 has 14 amino acids. The CDR3 sequence: CASSRDRDNSPLHF. In nucleotides, the CDR3 is TGTGCCAGCAGCAGGGACAGAGATAATTCACCCCTCCACTTT.

This clone was recorded once. This chain joins TRBV5-1 and TRBJ1-3; perhaps TRBD1 as D (5 bases). With 0 bases removed from V and 1 base from J, the gap between germline ends came to 5 bases. The CDR3 extends over 14 amino acids. In germline, CDR1 is SGHRS, CDR2 YFSETQ. The CDR3 sequence: CASSLGQSGNTIYF. In nucleotides, the CDR3 is TGCGCCAGCAGCTTGGGACAGTCTGGAAACACCATATATTTT. The whole variable domain, filled in from reference TRBV5-1 and TRBJ1-3, reads KAGVTQTPRYLIKTRGQQVTLSCSPISGHRSVSWYQQTPGQGLQFLFEYFSETQRNKGNFPGRFSGRQFSNSRSEMNVSTLELGDSALYLCASSLGQSGNTIYFGEGSWLTVV.

This chain links TRBV15 with TRBJ1-5; TRBD1 might be the D (5 bases). Between the trimmed V and J ends, which lost 6 bases and 5 bases, there was a span of 11 bases. Germline V gene sequence: CDR1 LNHNV, CDR2 YYDKDF (reference sequence). The CDR3 is made up of 13 amino acids. The CDR3 spells CATRQGGDQPQHF. CDR3 nucleotide sequence: TGTGCCACCAGGCAGGGCGGAGATCAGCCCCAGCATTTT.

The genes are TRBV30 and TRBJ1-6; the match to TRBD1 covers 7 bases. V shed 4 bases and J 6 bases; nucleotides not matched to a gene: 6. Germline V CDR1 and CDR2: GTSNPN, SVGIG (reference sequence). The CDR3 consists of 14 residues. The CDR3 region is CAWIRQGFNSPLHF. As DNA, the CDR3 is TGTGCCTGGATAAGACAGGGCTTTAATTCACCCCTCCACTTT.

This chain joins TRBV28 and TRBJ2-7; D might be TRBD2 (5 bases). The V gene's germline CDR1 is MDHEN and CDR2 SYDVKM. This CDR3 is built from 14 residues. With 7 bases removed from V and 2 bases from J, the gap between germline ends came to 15 bases. Written as DNA, the CDR3 is TGTGCCAGCAAGCCGGGAAGAGTTACCTACGAGCAGTACTTC. Its translation is CASKPGRVTYEQYF.

The chain uses TRBV11-2 and TRBJ1-2; 7 bases agree with TRBD1. Looked up from germline, CDR1 is SGHAT and CDR2 is FQNNGV. Trimming removed 0 bases from V and 7 bases from J; junction bases left unmatched: 8. The CDR3 runs 15 residues. CDR3 nucleotide sequence: TGTGCCAGCAGCTTAGATGCCACAGGGGATCGTGGCTACACCTTC. Translation gives CASSLDATGDRGYTF.

The chain recombines TRBV6-5 with TRBJ1-2; D is undetermined. CDR1 MNHEY and CDR2 SVGAGI come from the germline V gene. CDR3 length equals 13 residues. V was pared by 6 bases and J by 4 bases, with 12 bases between. The CDR3 here is CASSRGLGYGYTF. CDR3 nucleotides: TGTGCCAGCAGCCGGGGTCTAGGCTATGGCTACACCTTC.

The CDR3 DNA sequence: TGTGCCAGCAGCTTAGCGGGGAACACAGATACGCAGTATTTT. Its translation: CASSLAGNTDTQYF. V is TRBV11-2 and J is TRBJ2-3; a weak D match, TRBD2 (5 bases). Trimming removed 1 base at V and 2 bases at J, with 7 bases between. The germline CDR1 and CDR2 sequences are SGHAT and FQNNGV. The CDR3 length is 14 residues.